Each of the 28 T cell receptor beta chains below was sequenced from the same sample in a study of radiation and T cells in renal cell carcinoma. This table comes from immunoSEQ multiplex PCR, and its TCRdb copy is limited to in-frame clones, with some not included. The sample shows 95,000 to 150,000 clones, around 81% of them seen only once. Time point denoted: blood 2 weeks post-SBRT. Treatment here: 15 Gy SBRT to primary tumor, nephrectomy 4 weeks later. The sample consisted of blood, taken from a patient whose treatment included radiotherapy and nephrectomy. The origin of the receptors is a man aged 50-60 years with renal cell carcinoma.

The rearrangement joins TRBV15 to TRBJ2-7; D could derive from TRBD1 or TRBD2 (5 bases each). CDR1 is LNHNV, CDR2 YYDKDF, per germline (reference sequence). The V end lost 0 bases, the J end lost 4 bases, and 16 bases lay between the germline ends. This CDR3 has 16 amino acids. The CDR3 coding sequence is TGTGCCACCAGCAGAGATCGATTTGGGGGAAAGTACGAGCAGTACTTC. Translated, it gives CATSRDRFGGKYEQYF.

This clone was recorded only once. At one end, the junction sequence differs from germline, possibly due to a read error. V usage is TRBV2 and J usage is TRBJ2-7, with 8 bases identical to TRBD2. In germline, CDR1 is SNHLY, CDR2 FYNNEI. The CDR3 length is 15 residues. The CDR3 reads CASREAAGGSYEQYF. The DNA for the CDR3 is TGTGCCAGCAGAGAAGCGGCGGGAGGATCCTACGAGCAGTACTTC.

The chain links TRBV5-4 to TRBJ1-2; 10 nucleotides match TRBD1. Germline trimming cut 4 bases from V and 8 bases from J; bases unmatched to any gene: 5. The CDR3 has 13 residues. The V gene's germline CDR1 is SGHNT and CDR2 YYREEE (reference sequence). The CDR3 is CASSHGQGVGYTF. The CDR3 DNA is TGTGCCAGCAGCCATGGACAGGGGGTAGGCTACACCTTC.

This clone showed up just once. The V call is TRBV9, the J call TRBJ1-2, with a tentative D call TRBD1 (6 bases). The germline V gene encodes CDR1 SGDLS and CDR2 YYNGEE. The CDR3 runs 14 residues. Trimming shortened V by 3 bases and J by 5 bases, and 14 bases separated the two germline ends. CDR3 protein: CASSATTGSYGYTF. In DNA, the CDR3 is TGTGCCAGCAGCGCAACAACAGGGTCTTATGGCTACACCTTC.

The J gene is TRBJ2-3, the V gene TRBV6-5, with 8 bases matching TRBD2. Looked up from germline, CDR1 is MNHEY and CDR2 is SVGAGI. The CDR3 contains 15 residues. V lost 5 bases, J lost 2 bases, and 6 bases stayed unmatched. The DNA for the CDR3 is TGTGCCAGCAGTCCCCGAGCGGGAGTCACAGATACGCAGTATTTT. Translation gives CASSPRAGVTDTQYF.

CDR3 sequence (DNA): TGTGCCAGCAGGTTCCGAGACCTGAACACTGAAGCTTTCTTT. It specifies CASRFRDLNTEAFF. The rearrangement uses TRBV11-2 and TRBJ1-1; D unclear. Germline V lookup: CDR1 SGHAT, CDR2 FQNNGV. Trimming stripped 6 bases from V and 0 bases from J, with 11 bases between. This CDR3 has 14 amino acids.

V is TRBV9 and J is TRBJ2-7; D remains unclear. Germline lookup yields CDR1 SGDLS and CDR2 YYNGEE. The CDR3 consists of 14 residues. V was trimmed by 3 bases and J by 1 base, leaving 11 bases between them. For the CDR3, the DNA is TGTGCCAGCAGCGAGACCGAATCTTCCTACGAGCAGTACTTC. It codes for CASSETESSYEQYF.

This chain joins TRBV14 and TRBJ2-1; 9 bases are a match to TRBD2. Trimming took 1 base from V and 3 from J; bases not matched to a gene: 13. Germline-derived CDR1 and CDR2 are SGHDN and FVKESK. This CDR3 contains 19 residues. Here the CDR3 DNA reads TGTGCCAGCAGCCAAGGAAGAACTAGCGGGCGCCAATTCTACAATGAGCAGTTCTTC. It specifies CASSQGRTSGRQFYNEQFF.

V gene TRBV5-1 combines with J gene TRBJ1-3, with 9 bases matching TRBD1. V lost 1 base and J lost 0; bases outside the gene matches: 2. The CDR3 runs 16 residues. Looked up from germline, CDR1 is SGHRS and CDR2 is YFSETQ. CDR3 DNA sequence: TGCGCCAGCAGCTTGCAGGGACAGGGCTCTGGAAACACCATATATTTT. Its translation is CASSLQGQGSGNTIYF. The whole variable domain, filled in from reference TRBV5-1 and TRBJ1-3, reads KAGVTQTPRYLIKTRGQQVTLSCSPISGHRSVSWYQQTPGQGLQFLFEYFSETQRNKGNFPGRFSGRQFSNSRSEMNVSTLELGDSALYLCASSLQGQGSGNTIYFGEGSWLTVV.

CDR3 protein: CASSKGQAYEQYF. The CDR3 bases are TGTGCCAGCAGTAAGGGACAAGCCTACGAGCAGTACTTC. The chain is built from TRBV6-1 and TRBJ2-7, with D tentatively TRBD1 (6 bases). Looked up from germline, CDR1 is MNHNS and CDR2 is SASEGT. The CDR3 consists of 13 residues. V lost 5 bases, J lost 2 bases, and 10 bases lay in between.

The V call is TRBV15, the J call TRBJ1-5; D is unclear. CDR3 length equals 16 residues. The germline V and J ends were trimmed by 1 base and 0 bases, with 10 bases remaining between them. Germline CDR1 is LNHNV and CDR2 is YYDKDF (reference sequence). The chain's CDR3 is CATSRATGDSNQPQHF. CDR3 coding DNA: TGTGCCACCAGCAGAGCTACTGGGGATAGCAATCAGCCCCAGCATTTT.

The rearrangement joins TRBV5-4 to TRBJ2-3; D call uncertain. The CDR3 is 16 residues long. Germline lookup yields CDR1 SGHNT and CDR2 YYREEE (reference sequence). Trimming took 2 bases from V and 0 from J, leaving 13 bases between them. The CDR3 region has the DNA TGTGCCAGCAGCTTCGCCAAATGGGCAAGCACAGATACGCAGTATTTT. Its protein is CASSFAKWASTDTQYF.

This clone was seen just once. The genes are TRBV9 and TRBJ2-1; perhaps TRBD1 as D (5 bases). Trimming took off 0 bases at V and 6 bases at J, with 7 bases between the two ends. Looked up from germline, CDR1 is SGDLS and CDR2 is YYNGEE. The CDR3 has 13 amino acids. The CDR3 reads CASSVGTRNEQFF. The CDR3 DNA reads as TGTGCCAGCAGCGTAGGGACACGCAATGAGCAGTTCTTC. The whole variable domain, filled in from reference TRBV9 and TRBJ2-1, reads DSGVTQTPKHLITATGQRVTLRCSPRSGDLSVYWYQQSLDQGLQFLIQYYNGEERAKGNILERFSAQQFPDLHSELNLSSLELGDSALYFCASSVGTRNEQFFGPGTRLTVL.

The chain employs TRBV9 and TRBJ2-2, with a tentative D call TRBD2 (7 bases). The CDR3 has 16 amino acids. V was clipped by 1 base and J by 3 bases, with 13 bases between them. CDR1 and CDR2 from the germline V gene are SGDLS and YYNGEE. In DNA form, the CDR3 reads TGTGCCAGCAGCGTATACGGGGGGCCCGACACCGGGGAGCTGTTTTTT. It translates to CASSVYGGPDTGELFF.

The chain combines TRBV29-1 with TRBJ1-2; possible D gene TRBD1, 6 bases. V was clipped by 7 bases and J by 6 bases, with 21 bases between them. From germline, CDR1 is SQVTM and CDR2 ANQGSEA. The CDR3 spans 14 residues. Written as DNA, the CDR3 is TGCAGCGGGAGTGCCTCTGGGAACAGGGATGGCTACACCTTC. Translation gives CSGSASGNRDGYTF.

As concerns this clone: Within the sample, other DNA sequences also encode this same CDR3. This chain connects TRBV14 to TRBJ2-7; no firm D call. V lost 4 bases, J lost 1 base, and 8 bases lay in between. CDR1 is SGHDN and CDR2 is FVKESK in the germline V gene. The CDR3 covers 13 residues. CDR3: CASSPGRSYEQYF. The CDR3 bases are TGTGCCAGCAGCCCCGGACGGTCCTACGAGCAGTACTTC.

The V and J genes are TRBV2 and TRBJ2-1; tentatively, D is TRBD1 or TRBD2 (6 bases each). The CDR3 has 13 residues. Germline CDR1 is SNHLY and CDR2 is FYNNEI. Trimming removed 7 bases at V and 7 bases at J, with 14 bases between. CDR3 sequence reads: CASNPGGGNEQFF. CDR3 coding DNA: TGTGCCAGCAACCCCGGAGGGGGGAATGAGCAGTTCTTC.

The rearrangement links TRBV27 to TRBJ1-2, with D perhaps TRBD1 (5 bases). V was clipped by 7 bases and J by 5 bases, with 20 bases between them. CDR3 length: 15 residues. The germline gives CDR1 MNHEY, CDR2 SMNVEV (reference sequence). The CDR3 DNA reads TGTGCCAGCACAGCTGCTCAGGGTGGTCGGTATGGCTACACCTTC. Amino acids: CASTAAQGGRYGYTF.

The chain links TRBV7-9 to TRBJ1-2, with 7 bases aligning to TRBD1. V gave up 5 bases and J gave up 6 bases; unmatched junction bases: 12. CDR1 SEHNR and CDR2 FQNEAQ come from the germline V gene (reference sequence). The CDR3 runs 15 residues. The CDR3 nucleotides read TGTGCCAGCAGCGACGGACAGGACGCAAGTAATGGCTACACCTTC. It specifies CASSDGQDASNGYTF. Filled out from reference TRBV7-9 and TRBJ1-2, the complete variable domain reads DTGVSQNPRHKITKRGQNVTFRCDPISEHNRLYWYRQTLGQGPEFLTYFQNEAQLEKSRLLSDRFSAERPKGSFSTLEIQRTEQGDSAMYLCASSDGQDASNGYTFGSGTRLTVV.

This clone was detected only a few times. This chain connects TRBV29-1 to TRBJ2-3, with D possibly matching TRBD1 (6 bases). In germline, CDR1 is SQVTM, CDR2 ANQGSEA. The CDR3 totals 14 residues. Deletions cut 7 bases from V and 3 bases from J, with 17 bases between. CDR3 region: CSGAGDEGTDTQYF. For the CDR3, the DNA is TGCAGCGGTGCAGGGGATGAAGGTACAGATACGCAGTATTTT.

This rearrangement joins TRBV4-1 to TRBJ2-7; 12 positions match TRBD2. Trimming cost V 1 base and J 2 bases; bases outside gene matches: 9. Germline V gene data show CDR1 as MGHRA and CDR2 as YSYEKL. The CDR3 runs 18 residues. DNA for the CDR3: TGCGCCAGCAGCCAAGTGGAGACTAGCGGGAGAAACACCTACGAGCAGTACTTC. Translated: CASSQVETSGRNTYEQYF.

This chain connects TRBV5-6 to TRBJ1-2; weak D call: TRBD1 (6 bases). The CDR3 is 14 residues long. CDR1 and CDR2 from the germline V gene are SGHDT and YYEEEE. V was shortened by 7 bases and J by 2 bases, with 15 bases between the two germline ends. The CDR3 loop is CASLLMGANYGYTF. The DNA of the CDR3 is TGTGCCAGCTTACTTATGGGGGCGAACTATGGCTACACCTTC.

The gene calls are TRBV7-8 and TRBJ2-7; D is possibly TRBD2 (6 bases). The germline CDR1 and CDR2 sequences are SGHVS and FQNEAQ. V was trimmed by 7 bases and J by 5 bases, leaving 21 bases between them. The CDR3 is 15 residues long. In DNA, the CDR3 is TGTGCCAGCACAATAGTGGACGGAGGGGCGGACGAGCAGTACTTC. This translates into CASTIVDGGADEQYF.

The chain uses TRBV9 and TRBJ1-6; D unclear. The V gene's germline CDR1 is SGDLS and CDR2 YYNGEE. The V end was cut by 3 bases, the J end by 0 bases, with 16 bases between. This CDR3 is built from 18 residues. The CDR3 is CASSETSDGSSYNSPLHF. DNA of the CDR3: TGTGCCAGCAGCGAGACCTCGGACGGAAGCTCCTATAATTCACCCCTCCACTTT.

J is TRBJ1-2 and V is TRBV7-2, with 8 bases fitting TRBD1. J gave up 4 bases and V 9 bases, and 4 bases lay outside the gene matches. Germline CDR1 and CDR2: SGHTA and FQGNSA. The length of the CDR3 is 12 residues. CDR3 coding DNA: TGTGCCAGTACAGGGGGAGGCTATGGCTACACCTTC. Translating gives CASTGGGYGYTF.

V usage is TRBV7-6 and J usage is TRBJ2-2, with 10 bases aligning to TRBD1. The V segment lost 5 bases and the J segment 4 bases; nucleotides outside the gene matches: 7. The CDR3 is 16 residues long. Germline CDR1 SGHVS, CDR2 FNYEAQ. The chain's CDR3 is CASSIQTGGSTGELFF. CDR3 coding DNA: TGTGCCAGCAGCATCCAGACAGGGGGCAGCACCGGGGAGCTGTTTTTT.

This clone was seen a few times. The chain carries TRBV27 and TRBJ1-2; a possible D gene is TRBD1 (5 bases). V gave up 0 bases and J gave up 2 bases, with 10 bases separating them. This CDR3 spans 15 amino acids. Per germline, CDR1 MNHEY and CDR2 SMNVEV (reference sequence). CDR3 in amino acids: CASSLSLGGNYGYTF. As DNA, the CDR3 is TGTGCCAGCAGTTTATCGTTGGGGGGGAACTATGGCTACACCTTC.

The chain carries TRBV6-5 and TRBJ2-7; no firm D call. This CDR3 has 12 amino acids. Between the trimmed V and J ends, which lost 6 bases and 3 bases, there was a span of 9 bases. From germline, CDR1 is MNHEY and CDR2 SVGAGI. Written as DNA, the CDR3 is TGTGCCAGCAGACACGAGAGCTACGAGCAGTACTTC. Translation: CASRHESYEQYF.